The 6 T cell receptor beta chains reported below all come from one sample, sequenced in a study of CD8 T cells in ankylosing spondylitis. TCRdb redid the calling of the 5' RACE reads with MiXCR, one entry per CDR3 protein. This table holds some 180,000 distinct CDR3 sequences, 15% to 20% found once. The specimen sequenced was blood, either unsorted or a sorted T cell fraction (not recorded which). The receptors were sampled from a male donor aged 10 to 30 with ankylosing spondylitis or in good health (not recorded which).

This clonotype was recorded at least ten times. This chain's CDR3 is CASSLQQGQETQYF. The CDR3 region has the DNA TGCGCCAGCAGCCTTCAACAGGGACAAGAGACCCAGTACTTC. The chain uses TRBV5-1 and TRBJ2-5; tentatively, D is TRBD1 (6 bases). Germline V CDR1 and CDR2: SGHRS, YFSETQ. V lost 4 bases and J lost 2, with 12 bases in between. This CDR3 has 14 residues.

This clonotype was recorded at least ten times. This chain uses TRBV7-9 with TRBJ2-7; D is possibly TRBD2 (6 bases). Germline V CDR1 and CDR2: SEHNR, FQNEAQ (reference sequence). This CDR3 is built from 14 residues. With 4 bases removed from V and 4 bases from J, the gap between germline ends came to 14 bases. The CDR3 bases are TGTGCCAGCAGCTCCGCACAAGCGGGTTACGAGCAGTACTTC. Translating it yields CASSSAQAGYEQYF.

This clonotype was seen many times. V and J are TRBV2 and TRBJ2-5, with 7 nucleotides matching TRBD1. Germline trimming cut 0 bases from V and 1 base from J; bases unmatched to any gene: 2. CDR1 and CDR2 (germline): SNHLY, FYNNEI. The CDR3 runs 15 residues. The CDR3 sequence: CASSEATGSQETQYF. In nucleotides, the CDR3 is TGTGCCAGCAGTGAAGCGACAGGGTCCCAAGAGACCCAGTACTTC.

This clonotype has ten or more counts. The V gene is TRBV20-1, the J gene TRBJ1-2; D unresolved. Per the germline V gene, CDR1 is DFQATT and CDR2 is SNEGSKA (reference sequence). The CDR3 runs 10 residues. The CDR3 loop reads CSAMDYGYTF. DNA for the CDR3: TGCAGCGCGATGGACTATGGCTACACCTTC.

This clonotype was counted ten times or more. This CDR3 is CASTPGAPFIEQYV. For the CDR3, the DNA is TGTGCCAGTACCCCTGGAGCCCCCTTTATCGAGCAGTACGTC. V and J are TRBV19 and TRBJ2-7; D gene unclear. From germline, CDR1 is LNHDA and CDR2 SQIVND (reference sequence). Trimming left V 7 bases short and J 6 bases short, with 19 bases between. This CDR3 is 14 amino acids long.

V and J are TRBV20-1 and TRBJ1-2; D ambiguous. There are 11 residues in the CDR3. Trimming took 5 bases from V and 8 from J, leaving 12 bases between them. Germline assignment: CDR1 DFQATT and CDR2 SNEGSKA (reference sequence). In DNA, the CDR3 is TGCAGTGCTGGCTCGGAGGGAGGCTACACCTTC. Protein sequence: CSAGSEGGYTF.